This TCR beta chain was captured by sequencing in a study of blood T cells in healthy people across ages. A J-beta primer mix and a sample-barcoded 5' primer were used in a second PCR of roughly 6 to 11 cycles. A single record per CDR3 protein comes from TCRdb applying MiXCR to the 5' RACE reads. This sample has approximately 800,000 distinct CDR3 sequences, with 55% to 75% found just once. It was ten milliliters of peripheral blood that were drawn from each donor. The germline V gene encodes CDR1 MNHEY and CDR2 SVGAGI. The ends were cut back, 3 bases at V and 4 bases at J, with 19 bases in the middle. This CDR3 is 16 amino acids long.

Sequenced input: blood. V usage is TRBV6-5 and J usage is TRBJ2-7; D is undetermined. The TCR comes from a young man in good health. In DNA, the CDR3 is TGTGCCAGCAGTTATCAGTCCCTCTCTCCAACTTACGAGCAGTACTTC. This sequence encodes CASSYQSLSPTYEQYF.